A selection of T cell receptor beta chains follows, all from one sample in a study of T cell responses to AZD1222 COVID-19 vaccine. The repertoire was sequenced with immunoSEQ multiplex PCR; TCRdb's copy has only in-frame clones and lacks some. In the table there are 150,000 or so clones, about 91% of which are singletons. Sequenced material: peripheral blood, taken on day 0 of AZD1222 vaccination. All receptors come from an adult in good health. CDR3s include the opening cysteine and the closing phenylalanine or tryptophan. Fields, in order: CDR3 DNA, CDR3 protein, D gene, clone size, V gene, J gene. The D gene is left open where the match is weak. Size is stated for part of the rows, as once, few or many counts, or as a class when the clone is expanded.

TGTGCCAGTAGCGCGAGGGCGCATGGCTACACCTTC	CASSARAHGYTF	-	few	TRBV19	TRBJ1-2
TGTGCCAGCAGCTTAGGTGGGGGCCCCTACGAGCAGTACTTC	CASSLGGGPYEQYF	-	-	TRBV11-2	TRBJ2-7
TGTGCCAGCAGCCCAAGGCGGGGGGCAGGTGGCTACACCTTC	CASSPRRGAGGYTF	-	-	TRBV5-6	TRBJ1-2
TGTGCCAGCAGTGCCCCCCGGACTAGCGGGAGTGAGCAGTTCTTC	CASSAPRTSGSEQFF	TRBD2	-	TRBV11-2	TRBJ2-1
TGTGCCATCAGTCCCCAGGGAGGGGGCTACACCTTC	CAISPQGGGYTF	-	-	TRBV10-3	TRBJ1-2
TGTGCCAGCAGCCTCCTGGAGCACACAGATACGCAGTATTTT	CASSLLEHTDTQYF	-	-	TRBV3-1/TRBV3-2	TRBJ2-3
TGTGCCAGCAGCGTAGACGGATCCTACGAGCAGTACTTC	CASSVDGSYEQYF	-	-	TRBV9	TRBJ2-7
TGTGCCAGCAGCTTAAGGCGCGGGACAGGCTACGAGCAGTACTTC	CASSLRRGTGYEQYF	TRBD1	-	TRBV7-2	TRBJ2-7
TGTGCCAGCAGTTTGGGGGGACAGGGATTAGAGGAAAAACTGTTTTTT	CASSLGGQGLEEKLFF	TRBD1	-	TRBV28	TRBJ1-4
TGTGCCAGCAGTGAATCAGGGGGGGTCAAGCAGTACTTC	CASSESGGVKQYF	-	-	TRBV6-1	TRBJ2-7